The source of this TCR beta chain is a study of cytomegalovirus exposure and HLA in healthy donors. This clone occurred a few times. No antigen is known for it. The study ran its PCR with 60 Vbeta and 13 Jbeta primers. TCRdb's table, derived via immunoSEQ multiplex PCR, lists solely in-frame clones and lacks some. The data hold some 170,000 clones, with approximately 70% observed a single time. General study findings and limits: By HLA locus, TCR association rates varied in a later analysis, with DRB1 showing the most and HLA-C the fewest. Later examination showed HLA-associated TCR beta chains had greater clonal expansion than equally common others.

CDR1 LNHDA and CDR2 SQIVND come from the germline V gene (reference sequence). V was cut by 6 bases and J by 2 bases, with 14 bases left in between. This CDR3 is built from 15 residues. Sample: PBMCs. The clonotype was recovered from a human donor in good health. This chain uses TRBV19 with TRBJ1-5, with no clear D. This chain's CDR3 is CASRPLREGNQPQHF. CDR3 in DNA: TGTGCCAGTAGACCACTGCGGGAAGGCAATCAGCCCCAGCATTTT.